Below are 15 T cell receptor beta chains sequenced from a single sample in a study of blood T cells in healthy people across ages. The use of a sample-barcoded 5' primer and a J-beta primer mix characterized a second PCR of roughly 6 to 11 cycles. TCRdb redid the calling of the 5' RACE reads with MiXCR, one entry per CDR3 protein. Of 1.4 million to 1.5 million distinct CDR3 sequences listed, about 43% are singletons. Material: blood. Receptor source: a woman aged 18-35 years in good health.

This clonotype was counted ten times or more. V usage is TRBV12-3 or TRBV12-4 and J usage is TRBJ2-2; D is perhaps TRBD2 (7 bases). The CDR3 length is 14 residues. Trimming stripped 11 bases from V and 0 bases from J, with 13 bases between. The CDR3 sequence: CAHDGGPNTGELFF. In DNA, the CDR3 is TGTGCCCACGACGGGGGGCCGAACACCGGGGAGCTGTTTTTT.

The chain carries TRBV12-3 or TRBV12-4 and TRBJ1-3, with TRBD1 identical over 10 bases. The CDR3 has 15 amino acids. J gave up 3 bases and V 5 bases, and 4 bases lay outside the gene matches. CDR3 region: CASSTDRGSGNTIYF. The CDR3 DNA sequence: TGTGCCAGCAGTACGGACAGGGGGAGTGGAAACACCATATATTTT.

Notes on this clonotype: Germline is not matched at one junction end, which may reflect a read error. This chain links TRBV27 with TRBJ2-1, with D unclear. Germline CDR1 MNHEY, CDR2 SMNVEV (reference sequence). There are 11 residues in the CDR3. The CDR3 loop is CASGSFNGQFF. The CDR3 nucleotides read TGTGCCAGCGGCTCGTTCAATGGGCAGTTCTTC.

The V gene is TRBV3-1, the J gene TRBJ2-7, with 8 bases lining up with TRBD2. Germline V lookup: CDR1 LGHDT, CDR2 YNNKEL (reference sequence). CDR3 length: 13 residues. The ends lost 8 bases at V and 4 bases at J; junction bases unmatched: 7. This CDR3 reads CASGMRGVYEQYF. In nucleotides, the CDR3 is TGTGCCAGCGGGATGCGGGGGGTGTACGAGCAGTACTTC.

The chain carries TRBV3-1 and TRBJ2-5, with 8 bases lining up with TRBD2. Germline-derived CDR1 and CDR2 are LGHDT and YNNKEL (reference sequence). The junction had 8 bases not matched to a gene; V was cut back by 1 base and J by 13 bases. The CDR3 loop spans 13 amino acids. The CDR3 nucleotides read TGTGCCAGCAGCCAAGCAGACGGGAGGGGTAGGTACTTC. Translating it yields CASSQADGRGRYF.

J is TRBJ2-1 and V is TRBV7-9, with TRBD1 matching 11 bases. The DNA end favors TRBJ2-7, so the J call may be wrong. CDR1 is SEHNR, CDR2 FQNEAQ, per germline (reference sequence). There are 17 residues in the CDR3. CDR3 in amino acids: CASSLLPGTGGYNEQYF. CDR3 nucleotides: TGTGCCAGCAGCCTCCTCCCCGGGACAGGGGGGTACAATGAGCAGTACTTC.

The V gene is TRBV7-2, the J gene TRBJ2-5; D is perhaps TRBD1 (5 bases). Germline CDR1 and CDR2: SGHTA and FQGNSA. The length of the CDR3 is 13 residues. The V end lost 6 bases, the J end lost 5 bases, and 13 bases lay between the germline ends. The DNA of the CDR3 is TGTGCCAGCAGTCAAGGGGTGCTGGAGACCCAGTACTTC. Amino acids: CASSQGVLETQYF.

This clonotype was found once. Written as DNA, the CDR3 is TGCGCCAGCAGCCCAATGACAGGTTCGGAGGTTTACAATGAGCAGTTCTTC. This encodes CASSPMTGSEVYNEQFF. The chain carries TRBV4-1 and TRBJ2-1; TRBD1 might be the D (6 bases). The V and J ends lost 4 bases and 4 bases respectively, with 20 bases between them. Germline V lookup: CDR1 MGHRA, CDR2 YSYEKL. CDR3 length: 17 amino acids.

As regards this clonotype: Just one base apart from a much larger clone, this may be a read error. The V and J genes are TRBV29-1 and TRBJ2-7; no clear D gene. Trimming pared 5 bases from V and 2 bases from J, leaving 4 bases between. The CDR3 contains 10 residues. Germline lookup yields CDR1 SQVTM and CDR2 ANQGSEA. For the CDR3, the DNA is TGCAGCGTTTTTACCTACGAGCAGTACTTC. It specifies CSVFTYEQYF.

The gene calls are TRBV28 and TRBJ2-5; D not certain. CDR3 size: 12 residues. The germline gives CDR1 MDHEN, CDR2 SYDVKM. V was shortened by 9 bases and J by 7 bases, with 15 bases between the two germline ends. The CDR3 spells CARYRVRGTQYF. In nucleotides, the CDR3 is TGTGCCAGATATCGGGTGAGAGGGACCCAGTACTTC.

This clonotype showed up just a few times. This chain links TRBV10-3 with TRBJ2-1, with TRBD2 matching 12 bases. J was trimmed by 6 bases and V by 6 bases; bases with no gene match: 6. The CDR3 is 15 residues long. Germline assignment: CDR1 ENHRY and CDR2 SYGVKD. CDR3 loop: CAIRASGGVRNEQFF. CDR3 nucleotides: TGTGCCATCAGGGCTAGCGGGGGGGTTCGCAATGAGCAGTTCTTC.

The rearrangement joins TRBV6-5 to TRBJ1-6; no clear D gene. Germline CDR1 MNHEY, CDR2 SVGAGI. This CDR3 spans 19 amino acids. V was pared by 3 bases and J by 0 bases, with 18 bases between. CDR3 amino acids: CASSYPLIDPSSYNSPLHF. CDR3 nucleotide sequence: TGTGCCAGCAGTTATCCTTTAATAGACCCCAGCTCCTATAATTCACCCCTCCACTTT.

This clonotype was detected only a few times. One end of the junction does not line up with germline, which may come from a read error. This sequence joins TRBV7-9 and TRBJ2-3; TRBD1 might be the D (5 bases). Germline V gene sequence: CDR1 SEHNR, CDR2 FQNEAQ (reference sequence). CDR3 length: 15 amino acids. Written as DNA, the CDR3 is TGTGCCAGCAACTTATGGCAGGGATTGACAGATACGCAGTATTTT. Its translation: CASNLWQGLTDTQYF.

The chain uses TRBV20-1 and TRBJ1-3; 8 nucleotides align to TRBD1. The CDR3 covers 14 residues. Per the germline V gene, CDR1 is DFQATT and CDR2 is SNEGSKA (reference sequence). After removal of 6 bases from V and 2 bases from J, the junction contained 6 bases not matched to a gene. As DNA, the CDR3 is TGCAGTGCCACTAGGACAGGGACTGGAAACACCATATATTTT. Its translation is CSATRTGTGNTIYF.

This clonotype is a singleton in its sample. J is TRBJ2-3 and V is TRBV20-1, with 9 bases matching TRBD2. Germline V CDR1 and CDR2: DFQATT, SNEGSKA (reference sequence). The CDR3 has 16 amino acids. V shed 1 base, J shed 3 bases, and the junction held 8 bases outside the gene matches. The CDR3 bases are TGCAGTGCTAGAGCCCCCCTAGCGGGATTAACAGATACGCAGTATTTT. Its protein is CSARAPLAGLTDTQYF.